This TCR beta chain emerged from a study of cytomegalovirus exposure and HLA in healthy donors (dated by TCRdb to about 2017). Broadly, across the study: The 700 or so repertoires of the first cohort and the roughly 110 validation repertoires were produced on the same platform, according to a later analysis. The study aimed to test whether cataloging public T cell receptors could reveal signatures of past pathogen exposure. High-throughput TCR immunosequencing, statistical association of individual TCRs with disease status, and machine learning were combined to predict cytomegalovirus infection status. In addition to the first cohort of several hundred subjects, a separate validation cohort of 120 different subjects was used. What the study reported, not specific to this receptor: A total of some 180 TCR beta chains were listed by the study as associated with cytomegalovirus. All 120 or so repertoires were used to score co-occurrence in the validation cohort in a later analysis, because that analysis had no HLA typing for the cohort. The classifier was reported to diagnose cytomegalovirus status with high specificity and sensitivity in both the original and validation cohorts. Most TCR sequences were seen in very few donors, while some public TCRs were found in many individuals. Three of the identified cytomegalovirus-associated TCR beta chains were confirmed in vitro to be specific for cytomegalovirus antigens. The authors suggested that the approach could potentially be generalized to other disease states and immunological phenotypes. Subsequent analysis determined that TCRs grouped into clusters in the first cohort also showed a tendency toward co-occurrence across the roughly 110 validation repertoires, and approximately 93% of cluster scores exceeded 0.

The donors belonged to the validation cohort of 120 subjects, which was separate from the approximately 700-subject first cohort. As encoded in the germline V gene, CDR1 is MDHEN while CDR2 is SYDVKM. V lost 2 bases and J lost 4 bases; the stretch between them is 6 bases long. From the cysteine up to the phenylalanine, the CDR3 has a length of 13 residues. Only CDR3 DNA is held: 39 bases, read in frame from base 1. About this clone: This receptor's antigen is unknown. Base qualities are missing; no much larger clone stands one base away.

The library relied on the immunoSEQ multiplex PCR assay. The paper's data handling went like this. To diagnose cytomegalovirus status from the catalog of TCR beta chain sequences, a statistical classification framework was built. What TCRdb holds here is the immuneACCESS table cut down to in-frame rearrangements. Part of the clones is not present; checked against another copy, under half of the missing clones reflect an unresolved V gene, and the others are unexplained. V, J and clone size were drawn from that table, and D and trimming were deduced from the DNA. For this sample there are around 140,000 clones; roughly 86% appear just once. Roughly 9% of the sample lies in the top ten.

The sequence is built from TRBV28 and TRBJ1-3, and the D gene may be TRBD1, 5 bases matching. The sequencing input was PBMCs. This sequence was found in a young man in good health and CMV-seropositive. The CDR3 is CASSLAGGNTIYF. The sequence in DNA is TGTGCCAGCAGTTTAGCAGGGGGAAACACCATATATTTT.